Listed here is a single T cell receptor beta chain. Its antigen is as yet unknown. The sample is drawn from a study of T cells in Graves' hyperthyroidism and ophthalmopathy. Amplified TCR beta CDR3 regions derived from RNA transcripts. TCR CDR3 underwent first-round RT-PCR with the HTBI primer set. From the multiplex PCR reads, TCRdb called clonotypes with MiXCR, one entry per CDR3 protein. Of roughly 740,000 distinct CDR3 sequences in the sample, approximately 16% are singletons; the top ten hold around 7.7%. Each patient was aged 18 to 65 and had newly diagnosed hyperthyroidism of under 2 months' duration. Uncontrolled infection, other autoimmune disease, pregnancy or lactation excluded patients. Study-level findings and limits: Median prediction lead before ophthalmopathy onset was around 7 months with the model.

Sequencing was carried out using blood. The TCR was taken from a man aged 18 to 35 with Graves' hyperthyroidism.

In DNA, the CDR3 is TGCGCCAGCAGCTTGGCTTGGCTAGCGACTGATGAGCAGTTCTTC. The encoded protein is CASSLAWLATDEQFF. The V call is TRBV5-1, the J call TRBJ2-1, with a tentative D call TRBD2 (6 bases). The CDR3 runs 15 residues. From germline, CDR1 is SGHRS and CDR2 YFSETQ. V lost 0 bases, J lost 8 bases, and 15 bases lay in between.